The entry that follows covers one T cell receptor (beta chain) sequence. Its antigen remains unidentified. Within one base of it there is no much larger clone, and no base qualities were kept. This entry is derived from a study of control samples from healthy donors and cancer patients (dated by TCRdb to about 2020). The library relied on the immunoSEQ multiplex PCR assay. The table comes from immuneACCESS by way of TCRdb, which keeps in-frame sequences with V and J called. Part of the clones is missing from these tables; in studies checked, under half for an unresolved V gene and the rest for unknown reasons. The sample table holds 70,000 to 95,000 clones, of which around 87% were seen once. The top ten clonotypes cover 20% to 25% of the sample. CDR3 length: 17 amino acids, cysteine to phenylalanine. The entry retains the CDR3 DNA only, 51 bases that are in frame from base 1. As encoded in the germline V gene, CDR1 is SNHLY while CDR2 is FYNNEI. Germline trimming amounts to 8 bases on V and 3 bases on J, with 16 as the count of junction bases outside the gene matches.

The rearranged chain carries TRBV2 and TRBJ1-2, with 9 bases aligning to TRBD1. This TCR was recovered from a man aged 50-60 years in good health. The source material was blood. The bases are TGTGCCAGCCCAATAATGACAGGGGGGTTCAGTGACTATGGCTACACCTTC. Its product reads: CASPIMTGGFSDYGYTF.